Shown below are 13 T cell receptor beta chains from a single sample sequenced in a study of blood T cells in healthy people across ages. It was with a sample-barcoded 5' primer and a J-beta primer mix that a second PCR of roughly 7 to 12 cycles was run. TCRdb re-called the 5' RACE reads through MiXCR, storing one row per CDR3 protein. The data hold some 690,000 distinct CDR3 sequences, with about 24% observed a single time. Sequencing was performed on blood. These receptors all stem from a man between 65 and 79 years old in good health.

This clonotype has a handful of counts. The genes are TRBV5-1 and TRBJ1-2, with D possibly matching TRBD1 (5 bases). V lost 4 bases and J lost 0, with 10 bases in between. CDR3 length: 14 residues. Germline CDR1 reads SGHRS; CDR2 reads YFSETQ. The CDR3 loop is CASSASTANYGYTF. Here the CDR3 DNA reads TGCGCCAGCAGCGCCTCGACAGCTAACTATGGCTACACCTTC.

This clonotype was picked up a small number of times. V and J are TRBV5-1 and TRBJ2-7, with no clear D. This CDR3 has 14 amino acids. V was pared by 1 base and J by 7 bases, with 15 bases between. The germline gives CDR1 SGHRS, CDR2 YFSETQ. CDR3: CASSLKTEPWEQYF. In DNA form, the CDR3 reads TGCGCCAGCAGCTTGAAAACGGAACCTTGGGAGCAGTACTTC.

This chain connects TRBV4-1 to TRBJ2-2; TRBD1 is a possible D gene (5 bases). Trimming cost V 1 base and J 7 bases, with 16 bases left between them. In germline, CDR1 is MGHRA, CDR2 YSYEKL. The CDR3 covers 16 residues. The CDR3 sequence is CASSQVDIIVFGELFF. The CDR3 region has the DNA TGCGCCAGCAGCCAAGTGGACATTATAGTTTTCGGGGAGCTGTTTTTT.

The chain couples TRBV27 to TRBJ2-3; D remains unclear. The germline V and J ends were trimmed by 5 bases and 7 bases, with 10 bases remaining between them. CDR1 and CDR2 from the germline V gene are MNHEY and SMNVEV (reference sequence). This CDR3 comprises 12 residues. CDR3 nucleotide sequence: TGTGCCAGCAGTCAACGACGACATACGCAGTATTTT. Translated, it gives CASSQRRHTQYF.

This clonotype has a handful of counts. The CDR3 region is CSASFGREEYNEQFF. CDR3 sequence (DNA): TGCAGTGCTAGCTTTGGGCGGGAGGAATACAATGAGCAGTTCTTC. V usage is TRBV20-1 and J usage is TRBJ2-1; 8 nucleotides match TRBD2. The germline gives CDR1 DFQATT, CDR2 SNEGSKA (reference sequence). V shed 3 bases and J 4 bases; nucleotides not matched to a gene: 8. The CDR3 has 15 amino acids.

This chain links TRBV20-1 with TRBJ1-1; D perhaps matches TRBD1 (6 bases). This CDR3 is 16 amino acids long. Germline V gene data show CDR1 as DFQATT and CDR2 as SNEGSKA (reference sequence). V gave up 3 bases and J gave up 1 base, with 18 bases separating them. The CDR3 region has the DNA TGCAGTGCTAGGAAGGGGGTTGAGTCGTCGAACACTGAAGCTTTCTTT. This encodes CSARKGVESSNTEAFF.

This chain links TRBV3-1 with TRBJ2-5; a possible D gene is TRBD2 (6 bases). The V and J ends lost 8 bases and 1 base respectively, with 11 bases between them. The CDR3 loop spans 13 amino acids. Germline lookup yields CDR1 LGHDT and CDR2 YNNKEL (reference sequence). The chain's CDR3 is CASGGTFQETQYF. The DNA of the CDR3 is TGTGCCAGCGGGGGGACGTTCCAAGAGACCCAGTACTTC.

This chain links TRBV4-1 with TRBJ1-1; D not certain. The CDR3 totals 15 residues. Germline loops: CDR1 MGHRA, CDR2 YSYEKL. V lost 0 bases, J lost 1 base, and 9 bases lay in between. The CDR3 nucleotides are TGCGCCAGCAGCCAAGACCGGACGGCGAACACTGAAGCTTTCTTT. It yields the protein CASSQDRTANTEAFF.

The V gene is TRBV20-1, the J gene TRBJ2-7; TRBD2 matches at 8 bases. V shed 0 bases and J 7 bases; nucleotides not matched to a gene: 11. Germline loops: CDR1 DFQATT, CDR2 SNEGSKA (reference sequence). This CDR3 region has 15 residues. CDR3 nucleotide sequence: TGCAGTGCTAGAGACACACACGTCCCGGGAGGGGAGCAGTACTTC. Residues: CSARDTHVPGGEQYF.

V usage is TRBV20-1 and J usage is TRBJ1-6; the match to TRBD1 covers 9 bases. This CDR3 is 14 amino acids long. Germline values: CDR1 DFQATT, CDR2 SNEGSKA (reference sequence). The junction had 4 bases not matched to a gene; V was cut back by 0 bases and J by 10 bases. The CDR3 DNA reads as TGCAGTGCTAGAGAGGACAGGGGAAACTCACCCCTCCACTTT. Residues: CSAREDRGNSPLHF.

CDR3 loop: CASSPHGTDFYSNQPQHF. CDR3 sequence (DNA): TGTGCCAGCAGCCCTCACGGGACGGACTTCTATAGCAATCAGCCCCAGCATTTT. This chain joins TRBV7-8 and TRBJ1-5; possible D gene TRBD1, 5 bases. The V gene's germline CDR1 is SGHVS and CDR2 FQNEAQ. The CDR3 runs 18 residues. Deletions cut 5 bases from V and 0 bases from J, with 20 bases between.

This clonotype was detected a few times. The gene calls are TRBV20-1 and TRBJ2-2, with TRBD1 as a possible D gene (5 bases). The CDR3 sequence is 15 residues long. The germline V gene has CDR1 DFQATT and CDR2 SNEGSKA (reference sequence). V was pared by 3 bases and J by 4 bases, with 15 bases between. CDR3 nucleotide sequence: TGCAGTGCTAGGAACCAGGGAATACCCACCGGGGAGCTGTTTTTT. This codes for CSARNQGIPTGELFF.

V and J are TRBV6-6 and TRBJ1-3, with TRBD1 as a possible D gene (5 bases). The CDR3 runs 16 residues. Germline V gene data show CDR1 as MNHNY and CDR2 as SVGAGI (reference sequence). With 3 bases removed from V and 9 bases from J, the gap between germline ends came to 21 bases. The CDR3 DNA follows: TGTGCCAGCAGTTATAGGGGCGACGGACACGGGGGCACCATATATTTT. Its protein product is CASSYRGDGHGGTIYF.